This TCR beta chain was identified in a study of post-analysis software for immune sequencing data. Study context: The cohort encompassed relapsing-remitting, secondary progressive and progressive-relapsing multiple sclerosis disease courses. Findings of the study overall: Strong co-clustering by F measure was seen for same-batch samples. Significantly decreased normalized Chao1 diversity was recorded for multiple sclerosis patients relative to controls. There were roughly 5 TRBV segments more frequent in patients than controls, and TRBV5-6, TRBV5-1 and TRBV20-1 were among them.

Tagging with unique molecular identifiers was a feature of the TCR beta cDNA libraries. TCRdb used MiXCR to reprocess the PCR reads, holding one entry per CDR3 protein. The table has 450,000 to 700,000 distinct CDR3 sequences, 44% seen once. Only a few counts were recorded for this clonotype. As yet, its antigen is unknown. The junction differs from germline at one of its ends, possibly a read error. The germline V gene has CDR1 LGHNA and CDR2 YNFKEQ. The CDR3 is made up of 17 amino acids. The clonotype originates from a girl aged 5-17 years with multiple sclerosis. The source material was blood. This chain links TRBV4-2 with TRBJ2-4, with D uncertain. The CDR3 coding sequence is TGTGCCAGCAGCCAAGATCGATCGATTGTAGCCACAAACATTCAGTACTTC. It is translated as CASSQDRSIVATNIQYF.